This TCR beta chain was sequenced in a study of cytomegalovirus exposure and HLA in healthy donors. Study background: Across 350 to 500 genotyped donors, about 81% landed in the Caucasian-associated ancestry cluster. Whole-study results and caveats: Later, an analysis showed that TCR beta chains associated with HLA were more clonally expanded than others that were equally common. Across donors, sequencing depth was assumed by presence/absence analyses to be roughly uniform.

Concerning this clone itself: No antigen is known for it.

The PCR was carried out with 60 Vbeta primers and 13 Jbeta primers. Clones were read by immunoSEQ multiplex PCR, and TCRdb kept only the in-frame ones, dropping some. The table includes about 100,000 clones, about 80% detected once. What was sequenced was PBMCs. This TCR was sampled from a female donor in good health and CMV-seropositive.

The CDR3 here is CATSRDQRSYEQFF. The CDR3 DNA reads as TGTGCCACCAGCAGAGATCAGCGGTCCTATGAGCAGTTCTTC. V is TRBV15 and J is TRBJ2-1; possible D gene TRBD2, 5 bases. The germline V gene has CDR1 LNHNV and CDR2 YYDKDF (reference sequence). V was pared by 0 bases and J by 8 bases, with 11 bases between. This CDR3 contains 14 residues.